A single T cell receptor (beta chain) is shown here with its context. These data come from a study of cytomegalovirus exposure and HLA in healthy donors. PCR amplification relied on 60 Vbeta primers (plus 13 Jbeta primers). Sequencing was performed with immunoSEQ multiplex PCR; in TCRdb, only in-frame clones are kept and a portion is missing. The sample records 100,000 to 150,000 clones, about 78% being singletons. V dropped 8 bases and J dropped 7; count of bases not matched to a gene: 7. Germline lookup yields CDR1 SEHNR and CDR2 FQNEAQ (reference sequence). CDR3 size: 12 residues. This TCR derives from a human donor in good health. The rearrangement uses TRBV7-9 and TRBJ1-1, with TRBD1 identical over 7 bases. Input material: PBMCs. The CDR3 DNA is TGTGCCAGCGGCGGGACAGACTATGAAGCTTTCTTT. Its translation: CASGGTDYEAFF.